The clone carrying this T cell receptor beta chain was counted at least ten times. Its matching antigen is unknown. The sample is drawn from a study of early T cells in non-severe SARS-CoV-2 infection. The overall study: Chains were unpaired, as sequencing was done on bulk RNA from unsorted whole blood. Points from the study as a whole: Comparison of clonotypes with VDJdb favored anti-spike CD8 responses while missing private and CD4 specificities.

Individually, cDNA molecules had unique molecular identifiers attached to them. TCRdb re-called the 5' RACE reads with MiXCR, one entry per CDR3 protein. This sample has around 30,000 distinct CDR3 sequences, with approximately 5.6% found just once. Looked up from germline, CDR1 is SGHVS and CDR2 is FNYEAQ. CDR3 length equals 12 residues. Trimming stripped 7 bases from V and 0 bases from J, with 4 bases between. This sequence was found in an adult who was a healthcare worker with PCR-confirmed SARS-CoV-2 infection or an uninfected control (not recorded which). The chain joins TRBV7-6 to TRBJ1-3; D is unclear. Material for sequencing was whole blood. The CDR3 DNA reads TGTGCCAGCACGAGCTCTGGAAACACCATATATTTT. As protein: CASTSSGNTIYF.